The 32 T cell receptor beta chains reported below all come from one sample, sequenced in a study of T cells after yellow fever vaccination. In TCRdb, the 5' RACE reads were re-called with MiXCR into one record per CDR3 protein. The sample records some 400,000 distinct CDR3 sequences, over 5% being singletons. This specimen was PBMCs, taken 5 days after the yellow fever booster vaccination. The receptors come from a man younger than 45 who received the YFV17D yellow fever vaccine.

The chain combines TRBV5-1 with TRBJ2-5; D is perhaps TRBD1 (6 bases). CDR3 length: 14 residues. Between the trimmed V and J ends, which lost 7 bases and 2 bases, there was a span of 15 bases. Germline assignment: CDR1 SGHRS and CDR2 YFSETQ. Written as DNA, the CDR3 is TGCGCCAGCCGCCCGGGGACAAGACAAGAGACCCAGTACTTC. Residues: CASRPGTRQETQYF. The full variable domain, rest sourced from reference TRBV5-1 and TRBJ2-5, is KAGVTQTPRYLIKTRGQQVTLSCSPISGHRSVSWYQQTPGQGLQFLFEYFSETQRNKGNFPGRFSGRQFSNSRSEMNVSTLELGDSALYLCASRPGTRQETQYFGPGTRLLVL.

This clonotype showed up many times. The CDR3 region has the DNA TGTGCCAGCAGCCGGAACCTAGCGGAGAACACCGGGGAGCTGTTTTTT. Its protein is CASSRNLAENTGELFF. The chain couples TRBV9 to TRBJ2-2; 7 bases are shared with TRBD2. The length of the CDR3 is 16 residues. Looked up from germline, CDR1 is SGDLS and CDR2 is YYNGEE. J lost 1 base, V lost 4 bases, and 7 bases had no gene match.

This clonotype came up many times. This sequence joins TRBV5-6 and TRBJ2-7; 7 bases are shared with TRBD2. CDR3 length: 15 residues. Trimming took 1 base from V and 6 from J; bases not matched to a gene: 10. Germline V gene sequence: CDR1 SGHDT, CDR2 YYEEEE. CDR3 region: CASSLLPGGRLEQYF. The CDR3 bases are TGTGCCAGCAGCTTGCTACCGGGCGGGAGACTCGAGCAGTACTTC.

This clonotype was counted ten times or more. V is TRBV29-1 and J is TRBJ1-1; the D gene is possibly TRBD1 (5 bases). Trimming removed 4 bases from V and 10 bases from J, with 10 bases in between. Germline V lookup: CDR1 SQVTM, CDR2 ANQGSEA. This CDR3 comprises 10 residues. As DNA, the CDR3 is TGCAGCGTTGTAGGGGATATAGCTTTCTTT. This sequence encodes CSVVGDIAFF.

As DNA, the CDR3 is TGTGCCAGCTCACCAGTTCGAGGCAACTCCTACGAGCAGTACTTC. Translated: CASSPVRGNSYEQYF. The chain uses TRBV18 and TRBJ2-7, with no clear D. Germline V gene sequence: CDR1 KGHSH, CDR2 LQKENI. V lost 2 bases and J lost 0, with 11 bases in between. The CDR3 runs to 15 residues.

This clonotype was counted a few times. The chain employs TRBV18 and TRBJ2-6, with a possible D match to TRBD2 (6 bases). This CDR3 region has 19 residues. Trimming removed 1 base from V and 2 bases from J, with 18 bases in between. Germline V CDR1 and CDR2: KGHSH, LQKENI. The CDR3 loop is CASSPRQGRGATGANVLTF. DNA for the CDR3: TGTGCCAGCTCACCACGCCAAGGCCGCGGGGCAACTGGGGCCAACGTCCTGACTTTC.

This clonotype was seen a handful of times. The V call is TRBV24-1, the J call TRBJ2-2; 7 bases are a match to TRBD1. Unmatched junction bases numbered 4, after V lost 6 bases and J lost 7 bases. CDR3 length: 13 residues. The germline gives CDR1 KGHDR, CDR2 SFDVKD. The DNA of the CDR3 is TGTGCCACCAGTTTACAGGGGTTCGGGGAGCTGTTTTTT. Its translation: CATSLQGFGELFF.

Only a few counts were recorded for this clonotype. The chain is built from TRBV20-1 and TRBJ1-5, with TRBD1 identical over 10 bases. The CDR3 runs 14 residues. Germline values: CDR1 DFQATT, CDR2 SNEGSKA (reference sequence). J gave up 3 bases and V 3 bases, and 2 bases lay outside the gene matches. CDR3 sequence reads: CSASDRGPNQPQHF. CDR3 bases: TGCAGTGCTAGCGACAGGGGGCCCAATCAGCCCCAGCATTTT.

This chain connects TRBV3-1 to TRBJ2-1; 9 nucleotides match TRBD2. CDR1 is LGHDT and CDR2 is YNNKEL in the germline V gene (reference sequence). The J segment lost 7 bases and the V segment lost 0 bases, leaving 7 bases of the junction unmatched. The CDR3 has 16 residues. The CDR3 region is CASSQDRREGRNEQFF. CDR3 nucleotide sequence: TGTGCCAGCAGCCAAGATCGGCGGGAGGGCCGGAATGAGCAGTTCTTC.

This clonotype has ten or more counts. The V call is TRBV20-1, the J call TRBJ1-1; possibly TRBD1 for D (5 bases). Germline V gene lookup returns CDR1 DFQATT and CDR2 SNEGSKA (reference sequence). V was cut by 3 bases and J by 3 bases, with 8 bases left in between. This CDR3 region has 12 residues. CDR3 in amino acids: CSASGGDTEAFF. In nucleotides, the CDR3 is TGCAGTGCTAGCGGGGGTGACACTGAAGCTTTCTTT.

V and J are TRBV6-2 or TRBV6-3 and TRBJ2-7, with TRBD1 matching over 8 bases. There are 15 residues in the CDR3. V shed 5 bases and J 3 bases; nucleotides not matched to a gene: 9. CDR1 is MNHEY, CDR2 SVGEGT, per germline. CDR3 sequence: CASSLRTGTLYEQYF. The CDR3 DNA reads TGTGCCAGCAGTCTACGGACAGGGACCCTCTACGAGCAGTACTTC.

The rearrangement links TRBV15 to TRBJ2-7; unclear D gene. V lost 0 bases and J 2 bases, leaving 8 bases between the germline ends. The CDR3 loop spans 14 amino acids. Germline values: CDR1 LNHNV, CDR2 YYDKDF (reference sequence). In DNA form, the CDR3 reads TGTGCCACCAGCAGAGATTCGGTCACCTACGAGCAGTACTTC. It translates to CATSRDSVTYEQYF.

This clonotype was recorded only once. The V and J genes are TRBV18 and TRBJ2-5; possible D gene TRBD1, 6 bases. Trimming shortened V by 5 bases and J by 1 base, and 11 bases separated the two germline ends. Germline CDR1 KGHSH, CDR2 LQKENI. This CDR3 has 14 residues. CDR3: CASSADSPQETQYF. In DNA, the CDR3 is TGTGCCAGCTCAGCGGACAGCCCCCAAGAGACCCAGTACTTC.

This clonotype was found a few times. The J gene is TRBJ1-2, the V gene TRBV6-5; tentatively, D is TRBD1 (5 bases). CDR1 and CDR2 from the germline V gene are MNHEY and SVGAGI. This CDR3 contains 13 residues. V was cut by 5 bases and J by 4 bases, with 11 bases left in between. CDR3 DNA: TGTGCCAGCAGTCACGACAGCTCCTATGGCTACACCTTC. It codes for CASSHDSSYGYTF.

This clonotype was observed a few times. This chain links TRBV14 with TRBJ1-1; D is undetermined. Trimming took 0 bases from V and 3 from J, leaving 11 bases between them. Germline CDR1 is SGHDN and CDR2 is FVKESK. The CDR3 loop spans 15 amino acids. CDR3 bases: TGTGCCAGCAGCCAAGAATACTGGACGGACACTGAAGCTTTCTTT. It yields the protein CASSQEYWTDTEAFF.

This clonotype came up a few times. The chain carries TRBV5-1 and TRBJ2-5; 7 bases are a match to TRBD2. The CDR3 totals 17 residues. Trimming took 1 base from V and 2 from J; bases not matched to a gene: 11. The germline CDR1 and CDR2 sequences are SGHRS and YFSETQ. This chain's CDR3 is CASSLIPVGGVQETQYF. In DNA form, the CDR3 reads TGCGCCAGCAGCTTGATCCCAGTGGGAGGGGTACAAGAGACCCAGTACTTC.

This clonotype came up a few times. This chain links TRBV20-1 with TRBJ2-2; 14 positions match TRBD2. CDR1 DFQATT and CDR2 SNEGSKA come from the germline V gene (reference sequence). Unmatched junction bases numbered 6, after V lost 4 bases and J lost 5 bases. CDR3 length equals 16 residues. The CDR3 sequence is CSATPGLAGATGELFF. In DNA, the CDR3 is TGCAGTGCTACACCGGGACTAGCGGGAGCAACCGGGGAGCTGTTTTTT.

This clonotype appeared a few times. V gene TRBV12-3 or TRBV12-4 combines with J gene TRBJ2-7, with D tentatively TRBD1 (6 bases). Trimming removed 3 bases from V and 5 bases from J, with 11 bases in between. CDR3 length: 13 amino acids. CDR3 residues: CASSFSTGNEQYF. Written as DNA, the CDR3 is TGTGCCAGCAGTTTCAGCACAGGGAACGAGCAGTACTTC.

This clonotype was recorded many times. The rearrangement joins TRBV28 to TRBJ2-3, with D tentatively TRBD2 (6 bases). CDR1 is MDHEN and CDR2 is SYDVKM in the germline V gene. The ends were cut back, 6 bases at V and 0 bases at J, with 13 bases in the middle. The CDR3 is made up of 15 amino acids. The CDR3 nucleotides read TGTGCCAGCAGCCCCACTGGGACTAGCACAGATACGCAGTATTTT. Its protein product is CASSPTGTSTDTQYF.

By share, this clonotype counts as medium-sized. The chain links TRBV5-5 to TRBJ1-1; D is unclear. V was cut by 1 base and J by 7 bases, with 5 bases left in between. The CDR3 is made up of 11 amino acids. Germline CDR1 and CDR2: SGHKS and YYEKEE (reference sequence). CDR3 DNA sequence: TGTGCCAGCAGCTTGCCGGGTGAAGCTTTCTTT. This sequence encodes CASSLPGEAFF.

V is TRBV7-2 and J is TRBJ2-3; D not certain. V was pared by 1 base and J by 3 bases, with 11 bases between. CDR3 length equals 15 residues. Germline lookup yields CDR1 SGHTA and CDR2 FQGNSA. The CDR3 nucleotides read TGTGCCAGCAGCTTAGTTGTAGAACCTACAGATACGCAGTATTTT. This sequence encodes CASSLVVEPTDTQYF.

The chain recombines TRBV1 with TRBJ1-5; TRBD1, the table's D call, lacks a check against the DNA. TRBV1 is given as a pseudogene. This CDR3 comprises 18 residues. CDR3 region: CTSSQAQGQGVVRQPQHF. CDR3 nucleotide sequence: TGCACCAGCAGCCAAGCCCAGGGACAGGGGGTAGTTCGGCAGCCCCAGCATTTT.

This clonotype has more than one count but fewer than ten. The chain recombines TRBV12-3 or TRBV12-4 with TRBJ1-2; tentatively, D is TRBD1 (5 bases). The CDR3 extends over 13 amino acids. The V and J ends lost 6 bases and 1 base respectively, with 9 bases between them. The CDR3 spells CASRQQDNYGYTF. The CDR3 DNA reads as TGTGCCAGCAGGCAACAGGATAACTATGGCTACACCTTC.

This clonotype came up many times. The J gene is TRBJ2-1, the V gene TRBV11-2, with D possibly TRBD1 on 5 matching bases. V gave up 4 bases and J gave up 12 bases, with 10 bases separating them. This CDR3 has 11 amino acids. Germline V gene data show CDR1 as SGHAT and CDR2 as FQNNGV. The CDR3 loop reads CASSSRGAQFF. The CDR3 DNA sequence: TGTGCCAGCAGCTCTCGTGGGGCGCAGTTCTTC.

This clonotype occurred many times. The rearrangement uses TRBV7-2 and TRBJ2-1, with 10 positions matching TRBD2. There are 15 residues in the CDR3. From germline, CDR1 is SGHTA and CDR2 FQGNSA. The V and J ends lost 7 bases and 8 bases, in that order; junction bases with no gene match: 11. The CDR3 DNA follows: TGTGCCAGCACCTGGCTAGCGGGAGCTTCGGATGAGCAGTTCTTC. As protein: CASTWLAGASDEQFF.

V gene TRBV5-4 combines with J gene TRBJ2-3, with D perhaps matching TRBD1 (6 bases). V was cut by 2 bases and J by 5 bases, with 9 bases left in between. The length of the CDR3 is 13 residues. The V gene's germline CDR1 is SGHNT and CDR2 YYREEE (reference sequence). CDR3 residues: CASSFWDKDTQYF. The DNA for the CDR3 is TGTGCCAGCAGCTTCTGGGACAAAGATACGCAGTATTTT.

This clonotype appeared many times. The chain combines TRBV6-5 with TRBJ2-7; 8 positions match TRBD1. The CDR3 is made up of 14 amino acids. V shed 2 bases, J shed 2 bases, and the junction held 2 bases outside the gene matches. The V gene's germline CDR1 is MNHEY and CDR2 SVGAGI. The CDR3 DNA sequence: TGTGCCAGCAGTTACCGGGGACAGGCCTACGAGCAGTACTTC. Its protein is CASSYRGQAYEQYF.

V and J are TRBV11-2 and TRBJ2-3; D gene uncertain. The CDR3 runs 13 residues. CDR1 is SGHAT and CDR2 is FQNNGV in the germline V gene. Between the trimmed V and J ends, which lost 4 bases and 4 bases, there was a span of 9 bases. The CDR3 DNA reads as TGTGCCAGCAGCTCTGGACCGGCAGATACGCAGTATTTT. It specifies CASSSGPADTQYF. Full variable domain (remainder filled in from reference TRBV11-2 and TRBJ2-3): EAGVAQSPRYKIIEKRQSVAFWCNPISGHATLYWYQQILGQGPKLLIQFQNNGVVDDSQLPKDRFSAERLKGVDSTLKIQPAKLEDSAVYLCASSSGPADTQYFGPGTRLTVL.

This clonotype was seen more than once but under ten times. V usage is TRBV6-5 and J usage is TRBJ2-5; D not resolved. V dropped 4 bases and J dropped 5 bases, with 11 bases sitting between them. Germline V gene lookup returns CDR1 MNHEY and CDR2 SVGAGI. The CDR3 is made up of 13 amino acids. CDR3 nucleotide sequence: TGTGCCAGCAGTTCTCAAGCTCGGGAGACCCAGTACTTC. Translated: CASSSQARETQYF.

This clonotype was recorded at least ten times. This chain links TRBV18 with TRBJ2-3, with 7 bases that match TRBD2. This CDR3 has 16 amino acids. With V trimmed by 3 bases and J by 6 bases, 12 bases remained unmatched. Germline CDR1 and CDR2: KGHSH and LQKENI. CDR3 residues: CASSPARAGDADTQYF. The CDR3 coding sequence is TGTGCCAGCTCACCCGCGCGGGCGGGAGACGCTGATACGCAGTATTTT.

V usage is TRBV11-1 and J usage is TRBJ2-1; D unresolved. The V gene's germline CDR1 is SGHAT and CDR2 FQDESV (reference sequence). This CDR3 has 18 residues. V shed 5 bases and J shed 0 bases, with 20 bases lying between them. CDR3 nucleotides: TGTGCCAGCAGCCACTACAGAGCAGAAACGAGCTCCTACAATGAGCAGTTCTTC. Amino acid sequence: CASSHYRAETSSYNEQFF. The variable domain in full, completed from reference TRBV11-1 and TRBJ2-1, reads EAEVAQSPRYKITEKSQAVAFWCDPISGHATLYWYRQILGQGPELLVQFQDESVVDDSQLPKDRFSAERLKGVDSTLKIQPAELGDSAMYLCASSHYRAETSSYNEQFFGPGTRLTVL.

This clonotype has at least ten counts. The V and J genes are TRBV27 and TRBJ2-7; 7 bases are a match to TRBD1. The CDR3 consists of 14 residues. The germline gives CDR1 MNHEY, CDR2 SMNVEV (reference sequence). J was trimmed by 6 bases and V by 2 bases; bases with no gene match: 7. The CDR3 DNA is TGTGCCAGCAGTTTAACAGGGGTCGGTTTCGAGCAGTACTTC. It translates to CASSLTGVGFEQYF.